These T cell receptor beta chains were read from a single sample in a study of blood T cell repertoires in COVID-19. The method was immunoSEQ multiplex PCR; TCRdb's version includes in-frame clones alone and lacks a portion of them. The data show approximately 150,000 clones, around 90% seen once. The sample consisted of peripheral blood. The source is a woman aged 55-75 years who had recovered from COVID-19. Each CDR3 is given with its conserved first and last residue. Each record gives: CDR3 DNA, CDR3 protein, clone size, D gene, V gene, J gene. A D gene is named only where the DNA matches it firmly. Not every row has a clone size; where given, it reads once, few, many or a size class.

DNA: TGTGCCAGCAGCCAAGAATGGGCGGGGACCTTCTCTGGGGCCAACGTCCTGACTTTC
CDR3: CASSQEWAGTFSGANVLTF
size: NA
D: NA
V: TRBV4-2
J: TRBJ2-6

DNA: TGTGCCAGCAGCGCGGGACAGGGCAGGAATGGCTACACCTTC
CDR3: CASSAGQGRNGYTF
size: NA
D: TRBD1
V: TRBV28
J: TRBJ1-2

DNA: TGTGCCAGCCATCTAAACCTTACTAGAAGTAGCGGGGGGGCATGGGGCACAGATACGCAGTATTTT
CDR3: CASHLNLTRSSGGAWGTDTQYF
size: NA
D: NA
V: TRBV12-1
J: TRBJ2-3

DNA: TGTGCCGGTTCGCGAGGAGGGTTTAACTATGGCTACACCTTC
CDR3: CAGSRGGFNYGYTF
size: NA
D: NA
V: TRBV7-9
J: TRBJ1-2

DNA: TGTGCCAGCAGTGTTAGGACAGGGGGGTCCTACGAGCAGTACTTC
CDR3: CASSVRTGGSYEQYF
size: NA
D: TRBD1
V: TRBV2
J: TRBJ2-7

DNA: TGCAGCGCCGCTCTACAGGGGGCGCGGGAAGCTTTCTTT
CDR3: CSAALQGAREAFF
size: NA
D: TRBD1
V: TRBV29-1
J: TRBJ1-1

DNA: TGTGCCAGCAGCTACAAACAGGGGGGGGCCAAAAACATTCAGTACTTC
CDR3: CASSYKQGGAKNIQYF
size: once
D: NA
V: TRBV5-8
J: TRBJ2-4

DNA: TGCAGCGGCGGGGGCCCATCTACCGGAAATGAGCAGTTCTTC
CDR3: CSGGGPSTGNEQFF
size: few
D: NA
V: TRBV29-1
J: TRBJ2-1

DNA: TGCGCCAGCAGCTTTGGACAGGGAGCAACACCCCTCCACTTT
CDR3: CASSFGQGATPLHF
size: few
D: TRBD1
V: TRBV5-1
J: TRBJ1-6

DNA: TGCGCCAGCAGCCCAGGGATGGCGAAGGAAAAACTGTTTTTT
CDR3: CASSPGMAKEKLFF
size: once
D: NA
V: TRBV4-1
J: TRBJ1-4

DNA: TGCGCCAGCAGAGTAGCGGTGCGAGGGGCCCAGTACTTC
CDR3: CASRVAVRGAQYF
size: NA
D: NA
V: TRBV10-2
J: TRBJ2-5

DNA: TGTGCCAGCGGGACAGTCGTATCTGGGGCCAACGTCCTGACTTTC
CDR3: CASGTVVSGANVLTF
size: NA
D: TRBD1
V: TRBV6-5
J: TRBJ2-6

DNA: TGCAGCGTTGAATCCGGGCTAGCGGGGCAAGAGACCCAGTACTTC
CDR3: CSVESGLAGQETQYF
size: NA
D: TRBD2
V: TRBV29-1
J: TRBJ2-5

DNA: TGTGCCAGCAGCGTAAGTCCCCACCCGGGCACAGATACGCAGTATTTT
CDR3: CASSVSPHPGTDTQYF
size: NA
D: NA
V: TRBV9
J: TRBJ2-3

DNA: TGTGCCAGTAGTATCCAGTCCGCAACTAATGAAAAACTGTTTTTT
CDR3: CASSIQSATNEKLFF
size: NA
D: NA
V: TRBV19
J: TRBJ1-4

DNA: TGTGCCAGCAGCCCTGGCCTGGGTCGGGACAGATACAATGAGCAGTTCTTC
CDR3: CASSPGLGRDRYNEQFF
size: NA
D: TRBD1
V: TRBV14
J: TRBJ2-1

DNA: TGTGCCAGCAGCTCCTCCTTAGCGGGGGCCCGGGGAGAGCAGTACTTC
CDR3: CASSSSLAGARGEQYF
size: few
D: TRBD2
V: TRBV5-5
J: TRBJ2-7

DNA: TGTGCCAGCAGCGACCGGGACAGGGGTGCTAATGAAAAACTGTTTTTT
CDR3: CASSDRDRGANEKLFF
size: NA
D: TRBD1
V: TRBV9
J: TRBJ1-4

DNA: TGTGCCAGCAGTGACCAGGGGATGAACACTGAAGCTTTCTTT
CDR3: CASSDQGMNTEAFF
size: NA
D: NA
V: TRBV2
J: TRBJ1-1

DNA: TGCGCCAGCAGTGAGAAGGGACGGGACTATGAGCAGTTCTTC
CDR3: CASSEKGRDYEQFF
size: NA
D: NA
V: TRBV10-1
J: TRBJ2-1

DNA: TGTGCCAGCAGTTACCGGGACATTTACTCTGGAAACACCATATATTTT
CDR3: CASSYRDIYSGNTIYF
size: NA
D: NA
V: TRBV21-1
J: TRBJ1-3

DNA: TGTGCCAGCAGTTACACCGGAGAGACCCAGTACTTC
CDR3: CASSYTGETQYF
size: few
D: NA
V: TRBV6-6
J: TRBJ2-5

DNA: TGTGCCAGCAGCGTAGCGAGGTCAGCTAATTCACCCCTCCACTTT
CDR3: CASSVARSANSPLHF
size: once
D: NA
V: TRBV9
J: TRBJ1-6

DNA: TGTGCCAGCTTAGTTCAGACAGGCCCCTACTACGAGCAGTACTTC
CDR3: CASLVQTGPYYEQYF
size: NA
D: NA
V: TRBV2
J: TRBJ2-7

DNA: TGTGCCAGCAGTGAACAGGGGAGCTCTGGGGCCAACGTCCTGACTTTC
CDR3: CASSEQGSSGANVLTF
size: NA
D: NA
V: TRBV2
J: TRBJ2-6

DNA: TGTGCCAGCAGCTTACTGACAGGGGACCCGCAGTACTTC
CDR3: CASSLLTGDPQYF
size: few
D: TRBD1
V: TRBV7-3
J: TRBJ2-7

DNA: TGTGCCAGCAGTTTGGGGCAGGAATACGAGCAGTACTTC
CDR3: CASSLGQEYEQYF
size: NA
D: NA
V: TRBV28
J: TRBJ2-7

DNA: TGCAGCGTCGACAGGTTCCAAGAGACCCAGTACTTC
CDR3: CSVDRFQETQYF
size: NA
D: NA
V: TRBV29-1
J: TRBJ2-5

DNA: TGTGCCAGCAGGCCGGACGGGGGCTATGGCTACACCTTC
CDR3: CASRPDGGYGYTF
size: NA
D: NA
V: TRBV2
J: TRBJ1-2

DNA: TGTGCCAGCAGCAAATCGACGGGCACTGAAGCTTTCTTT
CDR3: CASSKSTGTEAFF
size: once
D: NA
V: TRBV7-9
J: TRBJ1-1

DNA: TGTGCCAGCAGTGAACCAGGCCCGAGCTCTGGAAACACCATATATTTT
CDR3: CASSEPGPSSGNTIYF
size: NA
D: NA
V: TRBV6-1
J: TRBJ1-3

DNA: TGTGCCAGCAGTTTCGGCCAGGGGTTCGTTAATGGCTACACCTTC
CDR3: CASSFGQGFVNGYTF
size: once
D: NA
V: TRBV28
J: TRBJ1-2

DNA: TGTGCCAGCAGTCCCCCGTACGGCTCCTACGAGCAGTACTTC
CDR3: CASSPPYGSYEQYF
size: once
D: NA
V: TRBV25-1
J: TRBJ2-7

DNA: TGCGCCAGCAGCTTGGAACTAGCCACCTACGAGCAGTACTTC
CDR3: CASSLELATYEQYF
size: NA
D: NA
V: TRBV5-1
J: TRBJ2-7

DNA: TGTGCCAGCAGCTCTCGGACTAGCGGGGGGGTAGACAATGAGCAGTTCTTC
CDR3: CASSSRTSGGVDNEQFF
size: NA
D: TRBD2
V: TRBV3-1/TRBV3-2
J: TRBJ2-1

DNA: TGCGCCAGCAGCCTGGCTCCCGGGACAGGGGTCACCGGCTACACCTTC
CDR3: CASSLAPGTGVTGYTF
size: NA
D: TRBD1
V: TRBV5-1
J: TRBJ1-2

DNA: TGTGCCAGCAGGGTTCAGGGGGCCTACACTGAAGCTTTCTTT
CDR3: CASRVQGAYTEAFF
size: NA
D: TRBD1
V: TRBV6-5
J: TRBJ1-1

DNA: TGTGCCAGCAGATCGGGGGGCTCCGAATACAATGAGCAGTTCTTC
CDR3: CASRSGGSEYNEQFF
size: NA
D: NA
V: TRBV28
J: TRBJ2-1

DNA: TGTGCCAGCACCTTGAGAGCGGGGGCCTCAGATACGCAGTATTTT
CDR3: CASTLRAGASDTQYF
size: NA
D: TRBD2
V: TRBV2
J: TRBJ2-3

DNA: TGTGCCAGCAGACCAAGTTGGAGCTCCTACAATGAGCAGTTCTTC
CDR3: CASRPSWSSYNEQFF
size: NA
D: NA
V: TRBV11-2
J: TRBJ2-1

DNA: TGTGCCAGCAGCTCCCTCCCCCTAGCGGGGGACGTCACAGATACGCAGTATTTT
CDR3: CASSSLPLAGDVTDTQYF
size: once
D: TRBD2
V: TRBV11-2
J: TRBJ2-3

DNA: TGTGCTAGTGGTCTTTCCGGGACTAGCGGGGGTAACGCCTACAATGAGCAGTTCTTC
CDR3: CASGLSGTSGGNAYNEQFF
size: once
D: TRBD2
V: TRBV12-5
J: TRBJ2-1

DNA: TGTGACAGCAGTTTATGCACCCCCAGGGACAGGAAGTGCAATCAGCCCCAGCATTTT
CDR3: CDSSLCTPRDRKCNQPQHF
size: NA
D: TRBD1
V: TRBV28
J: TRBJ1-5

DNA: TGCGCCAGCAGCTTACAGGGGGCCTTCTCTGGAAACACCATATATTTT
CDR3: CASSLQGAFSGNTIYF
size: NA
D: TRBD1
V: TRBV5-1
J: TRBJ1-3

DNA: TGCGCCAGCAGCCTAGCGGGGGGGTCGGATACGCAGTATTTT
CDR3: CASSLAGGSDTQYF
size: NA
D: TRBD2
V: TRBV4-3
J: TRBJ2-3

DNA: TGTGCCAGCAGGATAACAGGGCCCGGAGAGCTGTTTTTT
CDR3: CASRITGPGELFF
size: NA
D: NA
V: TRBV6-5
J: TRBJ2-2

DNA: TGTGCCAGCAGCGAGGGACAGAGACTATACAATGAGCAGTTCTTC
CDR3: CASSEGQRLYNEQFF
size: NA
D: TRBD1
V: TRBV7-9
J: TRBJ2-1

DNA: TGTGCCAGCAGCCAAGATTCGGCCAGGGGGCTCACAGATACGCAGTATTTT
CDR3: CASSQDSARGLTDTQYF
size: NA
D: TRBD1
V: TRBV3-1/TRBV3-2
J: TRBJ2-3

DNA: TGTGCCAGCAGTTTACCTTTCTCTGGAAACACCATATATTTT
CDR3: CASSLPFSGNTIYF
size: once
D: NA
V: TRBV28
J: TRBJ1-3

DNA: TGTGCCAGCAGCCAAGATCTAGCGGGGGGGACAGATACGCAGTATTTT
CDR3: CASSQDLAGGTDTQYF
size: few
D: TRBD2
V: TRBV4-2
J: TRBJ2-3

DNA: TGTGCCAGCAGGAGACAGGGGGCCCACGAGCAGTACTTC
CDR3: CASRRQGAHEQYF
size: NA
D: TRBD1
V: TRBV6-1
J: TRBJ2-7

DNA: TGTGCCAGCAGCCAAGAGGTAGCGGGGCCCCGGAGGCAGTACTTC
CDR3: CASSQEVAGPRRQYF
size: NA
D: TRBD2
V: TRBV4-2
J: TRBJ2-7

DNA: TGTGCCAGCAGGTTGACAGGGAGGGATGAAAAACTGTTTTTT
CDR3: CASRLTGRDEKLFF
size: NA
D: TRBD1
V: TRBV5-8
J: TRBJ1-4

DNA: TGTGCCAGCAGTGAAGCGCAGCGGGGGGGCCAAGAGACCCAGTACTTC
CDR3: CASSEAQRGGQETQYF
size: NA
D: TRBD2
V: TRBV2
J: TRBJ2-5

DNA: TGTGCCAGCAGCCAAGATACGGGGAGGGATGAGCAGTTCTTC
CDR3: CASSQDTGRDEQFF
size: NA
D: TRBD2
V: TRBV3-1/TRBV3-2
J: TRBJ2-1